This T cell receptor (beta chain) originates from a study of CD8 T cells in Susac syndrome. Study-wide points: A relatively small number of individuals underwent TCR sequencing and HLA analysis.

When the RNA was reverse transcribed, random hexamers were used with an input of about 0.5 to 1 ug. immunoSEQ multiplex PCR amplified TCR beta CDR3 across 54 Vbeta, 13 Jbeta. MiXCR, run by TCRdb on the immunoSEQ multiplex PCR reads, gives a single entry per CDR3 protein. The sample has around 220,000 distinct CDR3 sequences, 92% seen once; the top ten hold approximately 0.13%. A remark on this clonotype: Antigen: not known.

This CDR3 is built from 16 residues. V was pared by 0 bases and J by 0 bases, with 9 bases between. From blood CD8+ and CD4+ T cells, TCR beta sequences were generated. Isolation of CD8+ and CD4+ T cells was performed negatively, whereas enrichment of TEMRA cells was done by FACS. The origin of this receptor is a human donor with multiple sclerosis. This chain joins TRBV23-1 and TRBJ1-5; D gene unclear. TRBV23-1 qualifies as an ORF whose function is uncertain. Sequencing was performed on CD8+ T cells from PBMCs. CDR3 nucleotide sequence: TGCGCCAGCAGTCAATCGTACAAGCATAGCAATCAGCCCCAGCATTTT. Residues: CASSQSYKHSNQPQHF.